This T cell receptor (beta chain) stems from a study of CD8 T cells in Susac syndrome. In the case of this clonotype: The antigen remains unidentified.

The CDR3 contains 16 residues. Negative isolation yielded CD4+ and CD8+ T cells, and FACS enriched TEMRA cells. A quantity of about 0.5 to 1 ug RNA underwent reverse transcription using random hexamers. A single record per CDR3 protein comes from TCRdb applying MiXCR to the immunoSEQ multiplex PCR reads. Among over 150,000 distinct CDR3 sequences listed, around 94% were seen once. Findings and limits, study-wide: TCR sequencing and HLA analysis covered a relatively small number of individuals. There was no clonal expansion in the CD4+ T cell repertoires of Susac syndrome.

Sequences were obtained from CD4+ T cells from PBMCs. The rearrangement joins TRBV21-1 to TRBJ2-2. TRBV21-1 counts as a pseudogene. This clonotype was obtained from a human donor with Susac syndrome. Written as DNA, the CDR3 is TGTGCCAGCAGCTCCCAAACAGTGACTTACACCGGGGAGCTGTTTTTT. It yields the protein CASSSQTVTYTGELFF.